This is a list of T cell receptor delta chains from one sample in a study of delta chains in infants with herpesvirus infections. TCRdb reapplied CATT to the RT-PCR reads. The top ten hold 41% of the sample, which has 700 to 750 delta-chain clones, 31% seen once. The sample here was peripheral blood, taken at time point 2 of longitudinal follow-up. These receptors all come from a human donor who was a Ugandan infant, either HIV-exposed or HIV-unexposed (not recorded which). Each CDR3 is given with its conserved first and last residue. Clone size, where shown, is once, few, many, or a class for clones that have expanded.

j_call: TRDJ2
cdr3_length: 17
v_call: TRDV1
clone_size: large
cdr3_aa: CALGERGGIRTTAQLFF

j_call: TRDJ1
cdr3_length: 16
v_call: TRAV29/DV5
clone_size: medium-sized
cdr3_aa: CAAMLGRAGRTDKLIF

j_call: TRDJ1
cdr3_length: 21
v_call: TRDV1
clone_size: large
cdr3_aa: CALGEALAFPIWRIKSDKLIF

j_call: TRDJ1
cdr3_length: 19
v_call: TRDV1
clone_size: large
cdr3_aa: CALGESYFYWGIRNDKLIF

j_call: TRDJ2
cdr3_length: 15
v_call: TRDV2
clone_size: large
cdr3_aa: CACDKPGDKTAQLFF

j_call: TRDJ1
cdr3_length: 12
v_call: TRDV1
clone_size: medium-sized
cdr3_aa: CALGVPAPKLIF

j_call: TRDJ1
cdr3_length: 22
v_call: TRDV1
clone_size: large
cdr3_aa: CALGDLPSSLLWGIIYTDKLIF

j_call: TRDJ1
cdr3_length: 23
v_call: TRDV1
clone_size: large
cdr3_aa: CALGEPKSFPERAYWGIPDKLIF

j_call: TRDJ1
cdr3_length: 18
v_call: TRDV2
clone_size: .
cdr3_aa: CACDTIPLRWGCADKHIF

j_call: TRDJ1
cdr3_length: 27
v_call: TRDV1
clone_size: .
cdr3_aa: CALGEDVAFLRASGGYAFGVYTDKLIF

j_call: TRDJ1
cdr3_length: 24
v_call: TRDV2
clone_size: medium-sized
cdr3_aa: CACDTGPFTGGYKALSFVTKRLIF

j_call: TRDJ4
cdr3_length: 27
v_call: TRDV1
clone_size: medium-sized
cdr3_aa: CALGEMLVPFSPPLWGIGVAAARPLIF

j_call: TRDJ2
cdr3_length: 18
v_call: TRDV1
clone_size: large
cdr3_aa: CALGGSTWGAALTAQLFF

j_call: TRDJ1
cdr3_length: 21
v_call: TRDV1
clone_size: few
cdr3_aa: CALGSPLRLEYWGIPPDKLIF

j_call: TRDJ1
cdr3_length: 17
v_call: TRDV3
clone_size: few
cdr3_aa: CAFHPRILRRVDDKLIF

j_call: TRDJ1
cdr3_length: 19
v_call: TRAV38-2/DV8
clone_size: large
cdr3_aa: CAYRSAYGNLGEFADKLIF